The 31 T cell receptor beta chains reported below all come from one sample, sequenced in a study of T cell responses to AZD1222 COVID-19 vaccine (dated by TCRdb to the early 2020s). Library construction relied on the immunoSEQ multiplex PCR assay. The clones in this table, taken by TCRdb from immuneACCESS, are in-frame only. Not every clone is retained; where verified, under half of the shortfall comes from an unresolved V gene, and the cause of the rest is unknown. In this sample the table shows 150,000 or so clones, 80% to 95% of which occur a single time. The ten biggest clones cover around 3.3% of the sample. The intended sense of this specimen's time point label: about 28 days (+/-7) after the second vaccine dose. Source: peripheral blood, taken 28 days after the second AZD1222 dose. These receptors came from an adult who received the AZD1222 COVID-19 vaccine.

The chain combines TRBV27 with TRBJ1-6, with unresolved D. V was shortened by 3 bases and J by 0 bases, with 6 bases between the two germline ends. The V gene's germline CDR1 is MNHEY and CDR2 SMNVEV (reference sequence). CDR3 size: 15 residues. The CDR3 coding sequence is TGTGCCAGCAGTTTTCAGAGCTCCTATAATTCACCCCTCCACTTT. Encoded protein: CASSFQSSYNSPLHF.

V and J are TRBV5-1 and TRBJ2-1; 9 bases agree with TRBD1. The V segment lost 3 bases and the J segment 12 bases; nucleotides outside the gene matches: 16. This CDR3 spans 16 amino acids. CDR1 is SGHRS, CDR2 YFSETQ, per germline. The CDR3: CASSSPGTGNSGGQFF. The CDR3 DNA sequence: TGCGCCAGCAGCTCGCCCGGGACAGGGAATTCAGGGGGGCAGTTCTTC. Filled out from reference TRBV5-1 and TRBJ2-1, the complete variable domain reads KAGVTQTPRYLIKTRGQQVTLSCSPISGHRSVSWYQQTPGQGLQFLFEYFSETQRNKGNFPGRFSGRQFSNSRSEMNVSTLELGDSALYLCASSSPGTGNSGGQFFGPGTRLTVL.

The V call is TRBV4-1, the J call TRBJ2-3, with 11 bases identical to TRBD1. CDR3 size: 18 residues. The ends lost 0 bases at V and 3 bases at J; junction bases unmatched: 8. Germline V CDR1 and CDR2: MGHRA, YSYEKL. This chain's CDR3 is CASSQDFGQGARTDTQYF. In DNA, the CDR3 is TGCGCCAGCAGCCAAGATTTCGGACAGGGGGCAAGGACAGATACGCAGTATTTT.

The chain couples TRBV19 to TRBJ2-6; 7 positions agree with TRBD1. Trimming took 5 bases from V and 0 from J; bases not matched to a gene: 4. Per germline, CDR1 LNHDA and CDR2 SQIVND (reference sequence). The CDR3 runs to 16 residues. CDR3 in amino acids: CASSVDRVSGANVLTF. CDR3 nucleotide sequence: TGTGCCAGTAGTGTCGACAGGGTCTCTGGGGCCAACGTCCTGACTTTC.

The chain employs TRBV30 and TRBJ1-2; D might be TRBD1 (6 bases). The CDR3 contains 13 residues. V was clipped by 5 bases and J by 8 bases, with 18 bases between them. Germline CDR1 and CDR2: GTSNPN and SVGIG (reference sequence). This chain's CDR3 is CAWGEGGLRGYTF. CDR3 bases: TGTGCCTGGGGTGAAGGGGGTTTAAGGGGCTACACCTTC.

In this sample, this clone turned up once. The chain has TRBV28 and TRBJ1-3; D possibly corresponds to TRBD1 (5 bases). The V gene lost 6 bases and the J gene lost 2 bases, with 11 bases spanning the gap. CDR1 is MDHEN, CDR2 SYDVKM, per germline. This CDR3 is 14 amino acids long. The CDR3 DNA follows: TGTGCCAGCAGGCAGGGTCTCCCTGGAAACACCATATATTTT. Its translation is CASRQGLPGNTIYF. The variable domain in full, with the rest retrieved from reference TRBV28 and TRBJ1-3, is DVKVTQSSRYLVKRTGEKVFLECVQDMDHENMFWYRQDPGLGLRLIYFSYDVKMKEKGDIPEGYSVSREKKERFSLILESASTNQTSMYLCASRQGLPGNTIYFGEGSWLTVV.

The chain combines TRBV4-2 with TRBJ2-3; D might be TRBD1 or TRBD2, each matching 6 bases. Trimming pared 0 bases from V and 2 bases from J, leaving 15 bases between. The germline gives CDR1 LGHNA, CDR2 YNFKEQ. The CDR3 loop spans 17 amino acids. The CDR3: CASSQDLGAGFTDTQYF. CDR3 DNA: TGTGCCAGCAGCCAAGATTTGGGGGCGGGATTCACAGATACGCAGTATTTT.

This chain connects TRBV6-6 to TRBJ1-2, with D hard to call. Trimming shortened V by 0 bases and J by 3 bases, and 8 bases separated the two germline ends. This CDR3 is 14 amino acids long. The germline gives CDR1 MNHNY, CDR2 SVGAGI (reference sequence). The CDR3 reads CASSYSGGDYGYTF. In DNA, the CDR3 is TGTGCCAGCAGTTACTCGGGCGGGGACTATGGCTACACCTTC.

The chain recombines TRBV6-6 with TRBJ1-6; D possibly corresponds to TRBD1 (5 bases). The CDR3 is 15 amino acids. Germline CDR1 is MNHNY and CDR2 is SVGAGI (reference sequence). Trimming shortened V by 2 bases and J by 7 bases, and 12 bases separated the two germline ends. In DNA, the CDR3 is TGTGCCAGCAGTTACGCCAGGGAGTGGAATTCACCCCTCCACTTT. Its protein product is CASSYAREWNSPLHF.

The rearrangement joins TRBV19 to TRBJ1-4; a weak D match, TRBD1 (6 bases). The CDR3 has 15 residues. V was pared by 6 bases and J by 6 bases, with 17 bases between. CDR1 and CDR2 from the germline V gene are LNHDA and SQIVND (reference sequence). CDR3 coding DNA: TGTGCCAGTAGCCGAAAAGGGGGGAAGGATGAAAAACTGTTTTTT. Its protein is CASSRKGGKDEKLFF.

The chain recombines TRBV7-2 with TRBJ2-5; 7 nucleotides line up with TRBD2. The DNA matches TRBJ2-7 better at its end, which makes the J call doubtful. The germline CDR1 and CDR2 sequences are SGHTA and FQGNSA. This CDR3 has 14 amino acids. CDR3 residues: CASSLAGGLNEQYF. The CDR3 DNA reads TGTGCCAGCAGCTTAGCGGGAGGGCTCAACGAGCAGTACTTC.

In DNA, the CDR3 is TGTGCCAGCAGTTCACATGGACCCCGGGGTAAAGCTTTCTTT. Its protein is CASSSHGPRGKAFF. V usage is TRBV28 and J usage is TRBJ1-1; D is unclear. The length of the CDR3 is 14 residues. Germline lookup yields CDR1 MDHEN and CDR2 SYDVKM. Trimming shortened V by 4 bases and J by 9 bases, and 18 bases separated the two germline ends.

This clone was detected once. The DNA of the CDR3 is TGTGCCAGCAGTGAATGGGCTAGCGGGGGAAACAATGAGCAGTTCTTC. This encodes CASSEWASGGNNEQFF. This chain uses TRBV25-1 with TRBJ2-1; 10 nucleotides match TRBD2. The CDR3 contains 16 residues. V lost 1 base to trimming and J lost 5 bases; unmatched junction nucleotides: 5. The germline gives CDR1 MGHDK, CDR2 SYGVNS.

This chain uses TRBV5-1 with TRBJ2-7; D call uncertain. V was cut by 5 bases and J by 4 bases, with 10 bases left in between. The germline V gene encodes CDR1 SGHRS and CDR2 YFSETQ. This CDR3 spans 12 amino acids. The CDR3 coding sequence is TGCGCCAGCAGTGAGCCGAGTTACGAGCAGTACTTC. Translation: CASSEPSYEQYF.

The rearrangement joins TRBV30 to TRBJ1-2, with D maybe TRBD1 (5 bases). The germline gives CDR1 GTSNPN, CDR2 SVGIG (reference sequence). The CDR3 contains 12 residues. Trimming stripped 3 bases from V and 3 bases from J, with 8 bases between. CDR3 in DNA: TGTGCCTGGAGCAGGGAAGACTATGGCTACACCTTC. Protein sequence: CAWSREDYGYTF.

The chain joins TRBV27 to TRBJ1-5, with D maybe TRBD1 (6 bases). The V gene's germline CDR1 is MNHEY and CDR2 SMNVEV (reference sequence). The CDR3 spans 13 residues. Trimming removed 6 bases at V and 11 bases at J, with 17 bases between. CDR3 DNA sequence: TGTGCCAGCAGACGCCTGGCAGGGGCGGCCCAGCATTTT. Translating gives CASRRLAGAAQHF.

This chain connects TRBV6-5 to TRBJ1-6, with D unresolved. The V gene's germline CDR1 is MNHEY and CDR2 SVGAGI. The CDR3 is 16 residues long. Trimming shortened V by 4 bases and J by 11 bases, and 21 bases separated the two germline ends. The CDR3 region is CASSFNAGVMMPPLHF. The CDR3 bases are TGTGCCAGCAGTTTTAATGCTGGGGTGATGATGCCACCCCTCCACTTT.

V is TRBV4-2 and J is TRBJ2-3; D call uncertain. The V gene's germline CDR1 is LGHNA and CDR2 YNFKEQ. The V end was cut by 0 bases, the J end by 2 bases, with 18 bases between. There are 18 residues in the CDR3. The CDR3 coding sequence is TGTGCCAGCAGCCAAGATCTGGCGCCACTTTCGTCCACAGATACGCAGTATTTT. Residues: CASSQDLAPLSSTDTQYF.

The chain carries TRBV23-1 and TRBJ2-2, with 7 bases fitting TRBD1. TRBV23-1 is an ORF for which the function is uncertain. Trimming took 7 bases from V and 0 from J; bases not matched to a gene: 14. The CDR3 runs 18 residues. CDR3 residues: CASKDRPGQPTNTGELFF. In DNA form, the CDR3 reads TGCGCCAGCAAAGACCGACCGGGACAGCCCACGAACACCGGGGAGCTGTTTTTT.

Turning to this clone: Other DNA sequences in this sample translate to the same CDR3. J is TRBJ1-5 and V is TRBV7-2; no clear D gene. The germline V gene encodes CDR1 SGHTA and CDR2 FQGNSA. CDR3 length equals 15 residues. V lost 1 base and J 0 bases, leaving 7 bases between the germline ends. Here the CDR3 reads CASSLVVNSNQPQHF. CDR3 bases: TGTGCCAGCAGCTTAGTGGTCAATAGCAATCAGCCCCAGCATTTT.

This chain links TRBV29-1 with TRBJ2-7; possible D gene TRBD1, 6 bases. Germline-derived CDR1 and CDR2 are SQVTM and ANQGSEA. The ends were cut back, 3 bases at V and 7 bases at J, with 13 bases in the middle. CDR3 length: 12 residues. The CDR3 nucleotides are TGCAGCGTTGATTTAGGGACACCAGAGCAGTACTTC. Translation gives CSVDLGTPEQYF.

V usage is TRBV11-3 and J usage is TRBJ2-1, with D perhaps matching TRBD1 or TRBD2 (6 bases each). The CDR3 runs to 13 residues. V was trimmed by 5 bases and J by 4 bases, leaving 9 bases between them. The V gene's germline CDR1 is SGHNT and CDR2 YENEEA. CDR3 DNA: TGTGCCAGCAGCCAGGGGACTTACAATGAGCAGTTCTTC. Translating it yields CASSQGTYNEQFF. Based on the CDR3 plus reference TRBV11-3 and TRBJ2-1, the full variable domain is EAGVVQSPRYKIIEKKQPVAFWCNPISGHNTLYWYLQNLGQGPELLIRYENEEAVDDSQLPKDRFSAERLKGVDSTLKIQPAELGDSAVYLCASSQGTYNEQFFGPGTRLTVL.

V gene TRBV2 combines with J gene TRBJ2-5; D possibly matches TRBD1 or TRBD2 (5 bases each). The CDR3 runs 14 residues. CDR1 and CDR2 from the germline V gene are SNHLY and FYNNEI. The V end was cut by 8 bases, the J end by 4 bases, with 17 bases between. CDR3: CASGREGGGETQYF. The CDR3 DNA reads TGTGCCAGCGGGAGAGAGGGTGGGGGAGAGACCCAGTACTTC. Variable domain in full (rest from reference TRBV2 and TRBJ2-5): EPEVTQTPSHQVTQMGQEVILRCVPISNHLYFYWYRQILGQKVEFLVSFYNNEISEKSEIFDDQFSVERPDGSNFTLKIRSTKLEDSAMYFCASGREGGGETQYFGPGTRLLVL.

CDR3 DNA: TGTGCCAGCAGTGGGGTATATACGGCTGGAAACACCATATATTTT. Residues: CASSGVYTAGNTIYF. The chain links TRBV28 to TRBJ1-3; D gene uncertain. The length of the CDR3 is 15 residues. CDR1 is MDHEN and CDR2 is SYDVKM in the germline V gene. Trimming stripped 5 bases from V and 2 bases from J, with 13 bases between.

The V call is TRBV4-1, the J call TRBJ1-5, with unresolved D. Per germline, CDR1 MGHRA and CDR2 YSYEKL. The germline V and J ends were trimmed by 5 bases and 1 base, with 12 bases remaining between them. There are 15 residues in the CDR3. CDR3 sequence: CASSVRAGSNQPQHF. The CDR3 DNA reads as TGCGCCAGCAGCGTAAGGGCGGGGAGCAATCAGCCCCAGCATTTT.

The CDR3 sequence: CASSYSQNTEAFF. CDR3 bases: TGTGCCAGCAGTTACTCACAGAACACTGAAGCTTTCTTT. This chain joins TRBV6-2 or TRBV6-3 and TRBJ1-1; D gene ambiguous. The CDR3 spans 13 residues. CDR1 and CDR2 (germline): MNHEY, SVGEGT. V lost 0 bases, J lost 1 base, and 3 bases lay in between.

The J gene is TRBJ2-3, the V gene TRBV7-3; 7 bases are shared with TRBD2. Germline assignment: CDR1 SGHTA and CDR2 FQGTGA. The ends lost 0 bases at V and 4 bases at J; junction bases unmatched: 7. CDR3 length: 16 amino acids. The DNA of the CDR3 is TGTGCCAGCAGCTTAACTGGGCGGGAGCGGGCAGATACGCAGTATTTT. This codes for CASSLTGRERADTQYF.

This clone is a singleton in its sample. CDR3 region: CASGEGRKGYGYTF. DNA of the CDR3: TGTGCCAGTGGGGAGGGCAGGAAGGGATATGGCTACACCTTC. V and J are TRBV19 and TRBJ1-2; D remains ambiguous. V dropped 8 bases and J dropped 5 bases, with 18 bases sitting between them. The CDR3 covers 14 residues. Per the germline V gene, CDR1 is LNHDA and CDR2 is SQIVND (reference sequence).

The gene calls are TRBV9 and TRBJ1-2, with a possible D match to TRBD1 (5 bases). The ends were cut back, 5 bases at V and 1 base at J, with 15 bases in the middle. Germline V gene lookup returns CDR1 SGDLS and CDR2 YYNGEE. This CDR3 is built from 15 residues. The DNA for the CDR3 is TGTGCCAGCAGGGGAGCTGCGGGGCGTAACTATGGCTACACCTTC. Its translation: CASRGAAGRNYGYTF.

V gene TRBV18 combines with J gene TRBJ2-7; a possible D gene is TRBD1 (6 bases). Germline CDR1 and CDR2: KGHSH and LQKENI. V gave up 4 bases and J gave up 3 bases, with 10 bases separating them. The CDR3 has 13 amino acids. Here the CDR3 DNA reads TGTGCCAGCTCACTTGGACAGTACTACGAGCAGTACTTC. This gives the protein CASSLGQYYEQYF.

This rearrangement joins TRBV4-2 to TRBJ2-3; 10 bases map to TRBD2. V was pared by 0 bases and J by 6 bases, with 6 bases of the junction left unmatched. This CDR3 is 16 amino acids long. Germline loops: CDR1 LGHNA, CDR2 YNFKEQ. CDR3 amino acids: CASSQDGLAGADTQYF. CDR3 sequence (DNA): TGTGCCAGCAGCCAAGACGGGCTAGCGGGAGCCGATACGCAGTATTTT.